These T cell receptor beta chains were read from a single sample in a study of post-analysis software for immune sequencing data. Via MiXCR, TCRdb re-called the PCR reads, giving one row per CDR3 protein. Of fewer than 850,000 distinct CDR3 sequences in the sample, around 42% were seen once. Sequencing was performed on blood. The origin of the receptors is a girl aged 5 to 17 with multiple sclerosis. CDR3s include the opening cysteine and the closing phenylalanine or tryptophan. D genes are given only for firm matches. For some rows the clone size is stated as once, few or many, or as a class when expanded; others skip it.

v_call: TRBV5-1; d_call: TRBD2; clone_size: NA; j_call: TRBJ2-1; cdr3_aa: CASSVMGWLARSGRNINEQFF; cdr3_nt: TGCGCCAGCAGCGTCATGGGGTGGCTGGCTCGTAGCGGGCGTAATATCAATGAGCAGTTCTTC
v_call: TRBV5-4; d_call: NA; clone_size: NA; j_call: TRBJ1-4; cdr3_aa: CACSLDPQDSTNEKLFF; cdr3_nt: TGTGCCTGCAGCTTAGACCCGCAGGACTCAACTAATGAAAAACTGTTTTTT
v_call: TRBV13; d_call: NA; clone_size: few; j_call: TRBJ1-1; cdr3_aa: CASSLALRAEAFF; cdr3_nt: TGTGCCAGCAGCTTAGCTCTTCGGGCTGAAGCTTTCTTT
v_call: TRBV27; d_call: NA; clone_size: NA; j_call: TRBJ2-3; cdr3_aa: CASSWIPGARGTDTQYF; cdr3_nt: TGTGCCAGCAGTTGGATTCCCGGGGCGAGGGGCACAGATACGCAGTATTTT
v_call: TRBV5-5; d_call: NA; clone_size: NA; j_call: TRBJ2-3; cdr3_aa: CASSLYPAATDTQYF; cdr3_nt: TGTGCCAGCAGCTTGTACCCAGCGGCTACAGATACGCAGTATTTT
v_call: TRBV4-1; d_call: TRBD2; clone_size: NA; j_call: TRBJ2-1; cdr3_aa: CASSPAGLAGVNEQFF; cdr3_nt: TGCGCCAGCAGCCCCGCAGGACTAGCGGGAGTAAATGAGCAGTTCTTC
v_call: TRBV12-3/TRBV12-4; d_call: NA; clone_size: few; j_call: TRBJ2-7; cdr3_aa: CASSLAVRGSYEQYF; cdr3_nt: TGTGCCAGCAGTTTAGCGGTGCGGGGATCCTACGAGCAGTACTTC
v_call: TRBV11-1; d_call: TRBD2; clone_size: NA; j_call: TRBJ2-1; cdr3_aa: CASSLRASGDLYNEQFF; cdr3_nt: TGTGCCAGCAGCTTACGGGCTAGCGGGGACCTCTACAATGAGCAGTTCTTC
v_call: TRBV12-3/TRBV12-4; d_call: NA; clone_size: NA; j_call: TRBJ2-7; cdr3_aa: CASSGDTTYEQYF; cdr3_nt: TGTGCCAGCAGCGGGGACACCACCTACGAGCAGTACTTC
v_call: TRBV12-3/TRBV12-4; d_call: NA; clone_size: few; j_call: TRBJ2-7; cdr3_aa: CASRRSSYEQYF; cdr3_nt: TGTGCCAGCAGGCGAAGCTCCTACGAGCAGTACTTC
v_call: TRBV27; d_call: TRBD2; clone_size: NA; j_call: TRBJ2-7; cdr3_aa: CASSPTSESFFEQYF; cdr3_nt: TGTGCCAGCAGTCCTACTAGCGAGAGTTTTTTCGAGCAGTACTTC
v_call: TRBV25-1; d_call: NA; clone_size: few; j_call: TRBJ2-1; cdr3_aa: CASSGDAEYNEQFF; cdr3_nt: TGTGCCAGCAGTGGGGACGCCGAATACAATGAGCAGTTCTTC
v_call: TRBV7-6; d_call: TRBD2; clone_size: NA; j_call: TRBJ2-7; cdr3_aa: CASSPWTSGINEQYF; cdr3_nt: TGTGCCAGCAGCCCGTGGACTAGCGGGATAAACGAGCAGTACTTC
v_call: TRBV6-5; d_call: TRBD2; clone_size: NA; j_call: TRBJ2-1; cdr3_aa: CASSYEREVNEQFF; cdr3_nt: TGTGCCAGCAGTTACGAGCGGGAGGTAAATGAGCAGTTCTTC
v_call: TRBV6-1; d_call: NA; clone_size: NA; j_call: TRBJ1-1; cdr3_aa: CAAGWGQGWTEAFF; cdr3_nt: TGTGCCGCCGGGTGGGGGCAGGGCTGGACTGAAGCTTTCTTT
v_call: TRBV25-1; d_call: NA; clone_size: few; j_call: TRBJ2-3; cdr3_aa: CASSEFSTNTDTQYF; cdr3_nt: TGTGCCAGCAGTGAATTTTCCACTAACACAGATACGCAGTATTTT